Presented here are 28 T cell receptor beta chains from one specimen sequenced in a study of Graves' ophthalmopathy and Graves' hyperthyroidism. The TCR beta CDR3 regions underwent amplification from RNA transcripts. The first-round RT-PCR employed HTBI primers together with the Qiagen OneStep RT-PCR kit. A multiplex PCR was then performed as the second round. From the multiplex PCR reads, TCRdb called clonotypes with MiXCR, one entry per CDR3 protein. The sample yields 260,000 or so distinct CDR3 sequences, approximately 42% seen once. The sequencing sample was made of peripheral blood. The receptors were gathered from an adult man with Graves' ophthalmopathy.

Details on this clonotype: This may stem from a read error, because a much larger clone lies one nucleotide away. For the CDR3, the DNA is TGTGCCAGCAGCTTAGGGCAGGGACGTGGTGAGACCCAGTACTTC. Protein product: CASSLGQGRGETQYF. The chain uses TRBV7-2 and TRBJ2-5; D may match TRBD1 or TRBD2 (5 bases each). CDR1 is SGHTA and CDR2 is FQGNSA in the germline V gene. V dropped 1 base and J dropped 5 bases, with 14 bases sitting between them. The CDR3 contains 15 residues.

V is TRBV12-3 or TRBV12-4 and J is TRBJ1-4; D not certain. V was cut by 3 bases and J by 4 bases, with 15 bases left in between. This CDR3 is 16 amino acids long. CDR3 loop: CASSFGTMVFNEKLFF. The CDR3 DNA reads TGTGCCAGCAGTTTCGGCACAATGGTTTTTAATGAAAAACTGTTTTTT.

This clonotype was observed a few times. J is TRBJ1-5 and V is TRBV7-8; D call uncertain. The CDR3 runs to 14 residues. Trimming pared 5 bases from V and 7 bases from J, leaving 15 bases between. Germline CDR1 is SGHVS and CDR2 is FQNEAQ. The CDR3 protein is CASSTYASAQPQHF. In DNA form, the CDR3 reads TGTGCCAGCAGCACTTACGCGAGTGCCCAGCCCCAGCATTTT.

This clonotype was seen a handful of times. The rearrangement uses TRBV29-1 and TRBJ2-5; 9 positions match TRBD2. CDR3 length equals 14 residues. J was trimmed by 3 bases and V by 8 bases; bases with no gene match: 10. Germline CDR1 and CDR2: SQVTM and ANQGSEA. This chain's CDR3 is CSTFLGLAEETQYF. The DNA of the CDR3 is TGCAGCACCTTTCTGGGACTAGCAGAAGAGACCCAGTACTTC.

This clonotype was seen many times. This chain connects TRBV2 to TRBJ1-5; D gene ambiguous. The CDR3 is 14 residues long. The V end was cut by 0 bases, the J end by 8 bases, with 11 bases between. CDR1 SNHLY and CDR2 FYNNEI come from the germline V gene. The CDR3, as DNA: TGTGCCAGCAGTGAAGCACGGGTAATAAAGCCCCAGCATTTT. It is translated as CASSEARVIKPQHF.

V is TRBV3-1 and J is TRBJ2-5; TRBD2 aligns across 12 bases. The germline V gene encodes CDR1 LGHDT and CDR2 YNNKEL (reference sequence). V was clipped by 4 bases and J by 3 bases; unmatched bases: 9. The CDR3 extends over 17 amino acids. CDR3 nucleotide sequence: TGTGCCAGCAGCCTGCGGACTAGCGGGACGCACAAAGAGACCCAGTACTTC. Encoded protein: CASSLRTSGTHKETQYF.

With regard to this clonotype: An end of the junction differs from the germline gene, which may be a read error. This chain joins TRBV10-3 and TRBJ1-1, with TRBD1 matching over 7 bases. Germline-derived CDR1 and CDR2 are ENHRY and SYGVKD. The CDR3 consists of 13 residues. CDR3: CAIRDSANTEASF. The CDR3 region has the DNA TGTGCTATCAGGGACAGTGCTAACACTGAAGCTTCCTTT.

V is TRBV19 and J is TRBJ1-2; tentatively, D is TRBD1 (5 bases). The CDR3 covers 13 residues. With 8 bases removed from V and 3 bases from J, the gap between germline ends came to 13 bases. From germline, CDR1 is LNHDA and CDR2 SQIVND (reference sequence). CDR3 region: CASARGGDYGYTF. The CDR3 DNA follows: TGTGCCAGTGCACGGGGGGGGGACTATGGCTACACCTTC.

The chain joins TRBV2 to TRBJ2-2, with D possibly matching TRBD2 (6 bases). CDR3 length: 15 amino acids. The V end lost 5 bases, the J end lost 0 bases, and 10 bases lay between the germline ends. The germline CDR1 and CDR2 sequences are SNHLY and FYNNEI. The chain's CDR3 is CASSIPGANTGELFF. The DNA for the CDR3 is TGTGCCAGCAGTATCCCGGGGGCGAACACCGGGGAGCTGTTTTTT.

V gene TRBV7-8 combines with J gene TRBJ2-7; D perhaps matches TRBD2 (6 bases). CDR3 length equals 15 residues. The V end was cut by 5 bases, the J end by 1 base, with 15 bases between. Germline V gene sequence: CDR1 SGHVS, CDR2 FQNEAQ. Here the CDR3 reads CASSPLAGISYEQYF. As DNA, the CDR3 is TGTGCCAGCAGCCCACTTGCGGGAATATCCTACGAGCAGTACTTC.

CDR3 bases: TGTGCCAGCAGCTTAGACGGGAACGAATACGAGCAGTACTTC. Amino acid sequence: CASSLDGNEYEQYF. The gene calls are TRBV7-9 and TRBJ2-7; tentatively, D is TRBD2 (5 bases). CDR3 length: 14 amino acids. Trimming removed 1 base from V and 4 bases from J, with 11 bases in between. Germline CDR1 SEHNR, CDR2 FQNEAQ (reference sequence).

The chain is built from TRBV20-1 and TRBJ1-1; perhaps TRBD1 as D (6 bases). The V gene lost 4 bases and the J gene lost 1 base, with 16 bases spanning the gap. This CDR3 is built from 15 residues. The germline CDR1 and CDR2 sequences are DFQATT and SNEGSKA (reference sequence). The DNA of the CDR3 is TGCAGTGCTAAACGAGAGGGGGTGGGGAACACTGAAGCTTTCTTT. Encoded protein: CSAKREGVGNTEAFF.

A few counts support this clonotype. V and J are TRBV12-3 or TRBV12-4 and TRBJ2-5, with D uncertain. V dropped 6 bases and J dropped 1 base, with 15 bases sitting between them. This CDR3 spans 15 amino acids. The CDR3 coding sequence is TGTGCCAGCAGCCTCCGGGCCAACGTCCAAGAGACCCAGTACTTC. This translates into CASSLRANVQETQYF.

The chain employs TRBV14 and TRBJ1-5, with TRBD1 matching over 10 bases. The ends lost 4 bases at V and 11 bases at J; junction bases unmatched: 35. Germline V gene data show CDR1 as SGHDN and CDR2 as FVKESK. The CDR3 runs to 23 residues. The CDR3 here is CASSLKQRVAEGQGSPSGQAQHF. CDR3 nucleotides: TGTGCCAGCAGCCTGAAGCAGCGGGTCGCCGAGGGACAGGGGTCCCCGAGCGGTCAAGCCCAGCATTTT.

The rearrangement joins TRBV5-4 to TRBJ1-2, with 12 bases lining up with TRBD1. The V gene's germline CDR1 is SGHNT and CDR2 YYREEE (reference sequence). V shed 1 base and J 6 bases; nucleotides not matched to a gene: 10. The CDR3 is 17 amino acids. The CDR3 is CASSLPGTGGPRDGYTF. The DNA for the CDR3 is TGTGCCAGCAGCTTGCCCGGGACAGGGGGCCCAAGGGATGGCTACACCTTC. Using reference TRBV5-4 and TRBJ1-2 for the parts outside the CDR3, the full variable domain is ETGVTQSPTHLIKTRGQQVTLRCSSQSGHNTVSWYQQALGQGPQFIFQYYREEENGRGNFPPRFSGLQFPNYSSELNVNALELDDSALYLCASSLPGTGGPRDGYTFGSGTRLTVV.

This chain's CDR3 is CASSLGRQGPGHGYTF. CDR3 nucleotide sequence: TGTGCCAGCAGCTTAGGGCGACAGGGACCGGGGCATGGCTACACCTTC. This chain uses TRBV7-6 with TRBJ1-2; 7 bases fit TRBD1. CDR3 length: 16 amino acids. Germline CDR1 SGHVS, CDR2 FNYEAQ. The J segment lost 6 bases and the V segment lost 1 base, leaving 11 bases of the junction unmatched.

The table lists this clonotype with many counts. V is TRBV25-1 and J is TRBJ2-2; unclear D gene. Germline V gene data show CDR1 as MGHDK and CDR2 as SYGVNS. The V gene lost 6 bases and the J gene lost 4 bases, with 9 bases spanning the gap. The CDR3 totals 13 residues. The CDR3 loop reads CASRDGVTGELFF. CDR3 in DNA: TGTGCCAGCAGGGACGGTGTCACCGGGGAGCTGTTTTTT.

This clonotype was seen a handful of times. The V and J genes are TRBV9 and TRBJ1-2, with 7 bases that match TRBD1. This CDR3 contains 15 residues. From germline, CDR1 is SGDLS and CDR2 YYNGEE. Trimming took 0 bases from V and 4 from J; bases not matched to a gene: 6. The CDR3 nucleotides read TGTGCCAGCAGCGTAGGAGGAGGGGGCAGCTATGGCTACACCTTC. Encoded protein: CASSVGGGGSYGYTF.

This chain connects TRBV4-1 to TRBJ2-7; 10 bases are a match to TRBD2. Germline V gene sequence: CDR1 MGHRA, CDR2 YSYEKL. The ends lost 0 bases at V and 4 bases at J; junction bases unmatched: 6. The CDR3 totals 16 residues. CDR3 sequence: CASSQDIMGLAYEQYF. The CDR3 DNA reads TGCGCCAGCAGCCAAGACATCATGGGACTAGCGTACGAGCAGTACTTC.

The rearrangement uses TRBV7-9 and TRBJ1-2, with 9 bases fitting TRBD1. The V and J ends lost 5 bases and 0 bases, in that order; junction bases with no gene match: 10. This CDR3 is built from 17 residues. Germline loops: CDR1 SEHNR, CDR2 FQNEAQ (reference sequence). CDR3 DNA sequence: TGTGCCAGCAGCCCTCCGGACAGGGGTGGGACTAACTATGGCTACACCTTC. It translates to CASSPPDRGGTNYGYTF.

This clonotype was found many times. V gene TRBV7-2 combines with J gene TRBJ2-7, with a weak D call TRBD1 (6 bases). V lost 5 bases, J lost 0 bases, and 14 bases lay in between. The CDR3 totals 15 residues. Germline V CDR1 and CDR2: SGHTA, FQGNSA. The CDR3: CASSPYRESSYEQYF. CDR3 DNA sequence: TGTGCCAGCAGCCCGTACAGGGAAAGCTCCTACGAGCAGTACTTC.

This clonotype was recorded many times. CDR3 residues: CSALGLAGSYEQYF. The CDR3 region has the DNA TGCAGTGCTCTCGGACTAGCGGGATCCTACGAGCAGTACTTC. The chain carries TRBV20-1 and TRBJ2-7, with 12 bases that match TRBD2. CDR1 is DFQATT, CDR2 SNEGSKA, per germline (reference sequence). V trimming: 5 bases; J trimming: 1 base; junction bases outside the gene matches: 3. The CDR3 runs to 14 residues.

The chain couples TRBV5-6 to TRBJ2-7; D is ambiguous. CDR3 length: 12 residues. Germline V gene data show CDR1 as SGHDT and CDR2 as YYEEEE. The germline V and J ends were trimmed by 4 bases and 4 bases, with 9 bases remaining between them. This CDR3 reads CASSKTLYEQYF. The CDR3 bases are TGTGCCAGCAGCAAGACTCTATACGAGCAGTACTTC.

The chain recombines TRBV20-1 with TRBJ1-4; TRBD1 is a possible D gene (5 bases). CDR1 is DFQATT and CDR2 is SNEGSKA in the germline V gene (reference sequence). V was trimmed by 1 base and J by 0 bases, leaving 6 bases between them. There are 14 residues in the CDR3. The CDR3 loop is CSARGGTTNEKLFF. CDR3 nucleotides: TGCAGTGCTAGAGGGGGGACAACTAATGAAAAACTGTTTTTT.

This clonotype was found a few times. This chain links TRBV19 with TRBJ1-5; 8 nucleotides line up with TRBD1. The V segment lost 8 bases and the J segment 2 bases; nucleotides outside the gene matches: 8. Germline lookup yields CDR1 LNHDA and CDR2 SQIVND (reference sequence). The CDR3 length is 15 residues. DNA of the CDR3: TGTGCCAGTTCAAGGACAGGGATCGGCAATCAGCCCCAGCATTTT. Its protein product is CASSRTGIGNQPQHF.

This rearrangement joins TRBV7-8 to TRBJ2-7; D not resolved. V was clipped by 5 bases and J by 5 bases, with 10 bases between them. The CDR3 length is 12 residues. Germline values: CDR1 SGHVS, CDR2 FQNEAQ. The CDR3 loop is CASSIEAHEQYF. The CDR3 DNA follows: TGTGCCAGCAGCATAGAAGCCCACGAGCAGTACTTC. The complete variable domain, with remaining parts taken from reference TRBV7-8 and TRBJ2-7, reads GAGVSQSPRYKVAKRGQDVALRCDPISGHVSLFWYQQALGQGPEFLTYFQNEAQLDKSGLPSDRFFAERPEGSVSTLKIQRTQQEDSAVYLCASSIEAHEQYFGPGTRLTVT.

Regarding this clonotype: Compared with germline, one end of the junction differs, possibly owing to a read error. The V call is TRBV5-1, the J call TRBJ2-7; 9 positions agree with TRBD1. Germline V lookup: CDR1 SGHRS, CDR2 YFSETQ. The CDR3 consists of 14 residues. CDR3 nucleotides: TGTGCCAGCAGCTCGGACAGGGGCAACTACGAGCAGTACTTC. Its translation is CASSSDRGNYEQYF.

A word on this clonotype: One junction end does not reproduce the germline sequence, and a read error may be involved. The rearrangement links TRBV9 to TRBJ1-6; the D gene is possibly TRBD1 (6 bases). Germline CDR1 SGDLS, CDR2 YYNGEE. The CDR3 is 15 amino acids. CDR3 nucleotide sequence: TGCGCCAGCAGCTCCTGGACAGAAGCTTATGCACCCCTCCACTTT. It codes for CASSSWTEAYAPLHF.